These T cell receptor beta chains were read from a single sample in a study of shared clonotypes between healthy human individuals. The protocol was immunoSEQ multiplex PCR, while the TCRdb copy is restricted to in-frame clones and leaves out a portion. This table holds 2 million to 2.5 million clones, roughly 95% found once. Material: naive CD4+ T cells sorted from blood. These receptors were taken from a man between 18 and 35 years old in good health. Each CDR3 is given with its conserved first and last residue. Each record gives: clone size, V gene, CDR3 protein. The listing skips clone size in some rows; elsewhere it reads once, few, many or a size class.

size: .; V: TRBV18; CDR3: CASSSLAVPGELFF
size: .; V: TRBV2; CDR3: CASSDFSNQPQHF
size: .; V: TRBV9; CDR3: CASSPRTGNTEAFF
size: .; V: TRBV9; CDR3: CASSVDGGDQPQHF
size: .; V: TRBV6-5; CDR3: CASSQTTGNEQFF
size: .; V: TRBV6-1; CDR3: CASSGGGEQYF
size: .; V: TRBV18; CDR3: CASSPNVGFYEQYF
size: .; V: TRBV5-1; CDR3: CASSLVGTRNTEAFF
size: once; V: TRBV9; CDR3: CASSAYGHNEQFF
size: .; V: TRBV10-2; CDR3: CASRDTALGSYNSPLHF
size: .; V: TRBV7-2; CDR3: CASSPRPTMYEQYF
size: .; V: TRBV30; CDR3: CAWSKWGGNQPQHF
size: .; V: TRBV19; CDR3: CASSIGTENTEAFF
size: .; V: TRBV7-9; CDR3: CASSLAQGAPDEQFF
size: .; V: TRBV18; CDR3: CASSLSSVNEQFF
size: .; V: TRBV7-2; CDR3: CASSLAPANTGELFF
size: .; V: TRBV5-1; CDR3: CASSLSGGGTGELFF
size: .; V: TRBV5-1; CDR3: CASSPGQNNSPLHF
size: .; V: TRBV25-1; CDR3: CASSESGGLNTEAFF
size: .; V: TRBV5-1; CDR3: CASSPGLAGNNEQFF
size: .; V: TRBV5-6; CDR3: CASSWTSGQIGETQYF
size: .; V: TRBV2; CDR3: CAGQQGPHQPQHF
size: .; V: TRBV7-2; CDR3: CASSLDRGDVSNTEAFF
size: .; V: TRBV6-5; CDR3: CASRTSGRETQYF
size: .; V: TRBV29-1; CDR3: CSVGEGQNYGYTF
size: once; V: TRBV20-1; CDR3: CSATRGLEQFF
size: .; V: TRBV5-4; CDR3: CASSLQGTDTQYF
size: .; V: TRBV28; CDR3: CASSALQVATNEKLFF
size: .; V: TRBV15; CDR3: CATSRDYGGNTEAFF
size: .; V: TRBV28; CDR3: CASRLSGGNQPQHF
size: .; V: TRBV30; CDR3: CAWSVRGQLRPEAFF
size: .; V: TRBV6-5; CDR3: CASSYSSSGGHEQYF
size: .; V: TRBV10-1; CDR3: CASSDPTSGAGELFF
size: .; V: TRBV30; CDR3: CAWAGGLSEKLFF
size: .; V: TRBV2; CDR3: CASVWDRPPGYTF
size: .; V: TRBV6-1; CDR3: CASSGGQVNSPLHF
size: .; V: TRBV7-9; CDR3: CASSSQRESYNEQFF
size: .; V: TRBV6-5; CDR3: CASSPTGGRVGYTF
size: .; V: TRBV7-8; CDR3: CASSFEGSGGYEQYF
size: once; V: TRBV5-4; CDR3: CASSAFPGQGGYTF
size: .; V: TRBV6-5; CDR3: CASAEGLFYEQYF
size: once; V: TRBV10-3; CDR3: CATMRASGENIQYF
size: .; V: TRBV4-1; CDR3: CASSQEGGGFYEQYF
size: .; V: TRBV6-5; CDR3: CASSPTGWDTQYF
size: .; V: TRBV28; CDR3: CASRTGEIGYGYTF
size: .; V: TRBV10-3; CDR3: CAISESGTGDGYTF
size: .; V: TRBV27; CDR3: CASGSSTDTQYF
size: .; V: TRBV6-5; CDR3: CASSRGLTYNEQFF
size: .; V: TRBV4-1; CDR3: CASSQGLAEDTQYF
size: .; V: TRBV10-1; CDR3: CASSTGGRDTGELFF
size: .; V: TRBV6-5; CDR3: CASSRTSGRTDTQYF
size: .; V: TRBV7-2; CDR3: CASSPNGGAGYEQYF
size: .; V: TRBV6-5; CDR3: CASMSGSSTGELFF
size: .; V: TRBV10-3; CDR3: CAISDFTNTEAFF
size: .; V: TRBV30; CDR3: CAWSLHEQFF
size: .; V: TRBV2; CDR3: CAGRRAGTGSNNEQFF
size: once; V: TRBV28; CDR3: CASRAQGGAVRYGYTF
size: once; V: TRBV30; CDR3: CAWSRQETQYF
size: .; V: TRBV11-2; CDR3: CASSSYGLAGINTGELFF